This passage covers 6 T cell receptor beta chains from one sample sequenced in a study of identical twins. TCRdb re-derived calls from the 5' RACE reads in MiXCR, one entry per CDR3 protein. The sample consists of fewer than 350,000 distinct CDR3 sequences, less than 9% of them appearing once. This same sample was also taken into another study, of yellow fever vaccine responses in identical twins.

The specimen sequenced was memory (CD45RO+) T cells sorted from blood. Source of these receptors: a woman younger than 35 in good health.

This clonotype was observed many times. The CDR3 DNA sequence: TGCAGCGTTGAGGAGGACGGAAAACCCTACGAGCAGTACTTC. Protein product: CSVEEDGKPYEQYF. The V call is TRBV29-1, the J call TRBJ2-7, with D possibly being TRBD2 (5 bases). This CDR3 has 14 residues. Looked up from germline, CDR1 is SQVTM and CDR2 is ANQGSEA. V lost 3 bases and J lost 2, with 14 bases in between.

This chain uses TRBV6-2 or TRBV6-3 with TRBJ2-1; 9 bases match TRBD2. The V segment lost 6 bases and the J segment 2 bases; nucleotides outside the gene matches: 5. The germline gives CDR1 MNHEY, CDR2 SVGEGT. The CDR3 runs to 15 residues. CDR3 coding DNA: TGTGCCAGCAGACCGGGACTAGCAGCCTACAATGAGCAGTTCTTC. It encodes CASRPGLAAYNEQFF.

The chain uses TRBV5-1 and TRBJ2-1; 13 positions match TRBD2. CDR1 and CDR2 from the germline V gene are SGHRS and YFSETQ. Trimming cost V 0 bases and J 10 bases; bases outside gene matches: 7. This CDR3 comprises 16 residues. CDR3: CASSLAQSTSGGEQFF. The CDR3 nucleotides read TGCGCCAGCAGCTTGGCCCAGTCGACTAGCGGGGGGGAGCAGTTCTTC.

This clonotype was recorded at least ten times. CDR3 coding DNA: TGTGCCAGCAGTTATCGCCCTATCAAGGGATACAATGAGCAGTTCTTC. It yields the protein CASSYRPIKGYNEQFF. The chain employs TRBV6-5 and TRBJ2-1, with D unclear. CDR1 and CDR2 (germline): MNHEY, SVGAGI. Trimming pared 3 bases from V and 4 bases from J, leaving 16 bases between. The CDR3 totals 16 residues.

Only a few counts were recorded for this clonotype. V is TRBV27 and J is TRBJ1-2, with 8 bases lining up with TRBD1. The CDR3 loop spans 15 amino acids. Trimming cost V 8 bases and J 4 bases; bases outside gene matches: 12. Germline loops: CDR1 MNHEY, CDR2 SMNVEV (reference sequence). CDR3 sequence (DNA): TGTGCCAGCTCAACTACCGGGACAGGATCCTATGGCTACACCTTC. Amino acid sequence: CASSTTGTGSYGYTF.

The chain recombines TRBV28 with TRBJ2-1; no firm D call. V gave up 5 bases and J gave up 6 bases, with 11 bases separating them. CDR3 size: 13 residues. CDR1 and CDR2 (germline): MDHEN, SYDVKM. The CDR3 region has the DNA TGTGCCAGCAGTCCCCCACAGACCAATGAGCAGTTCTTC. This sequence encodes CASSPPQTNEQFF.